This T cell receptor (beta chain) was identified during a study of lymphopenia after photon versus proton radiotherapy. Per the germline V gene, CDR1 is GTSNPN and CDR2 is SVGIG (reference sequence). There are 14 residues in the CDR3. The ends were cut back, 2 bases at V and 7 bases at J, with 14 bases in the middle. The data were produced by immunoSEQ multiplex PCR, yet TCRdb's version contains in-frame clones alone and is incomplete. The top ten clones hold around 13% of a sample with roughly 58,000 clones, around 90% of them seen once. The J gene is TRBJ1-4, the V gene TRBV30; the D gene is possibly TRBD1 (6 bases). Sequenced material: peripheral blood, taken from a patient treated with proton-based radiotherapy. This sequence was found in a man aged 80 or over with esophageal cancer. The CDR3 DNA reads TGTGCCTGGAGTAGGGGGGGTGGAGGTGAAAAACTGTTTTTT. Amino acid sequence: CAWSRGGGGEKLFF.